The 5 T cell receptor beta chains below were found in one sample sequenced in a study of cytomegalovirus exposure and HLA in healthy donors. PCR amplification relied on 60 Vbeta primers (plus 13 Jbeta primers). Clones were read by immunoSEQ multiplex PCR, and TCRdb kept only the in-frame ones, dropping some. This table holds over 100,000 clones, 65% to 80% found once. The source material was PBMCs. The receptors here all came from a man aged 30-40 years in good health and CMV-seropositive.

CDR3 nucleotides: TGTGCCAGCTCCCTCGTCTCGGGCGCGGAGGCAACTAATGAAAAACTGTTTTTT. Translating gives CASSLVSGAEATNEKLFF. The V call is TRBV18, the J call TRBJ1-4; D remains unclear. CDR3 length: 18 residues. Germline-derived CDR1 and CDR2 are KGHSH and LQKENI. Trimming cost V 6 bases and J 0 bases, with 20 bases left between them.

The chain joins TRBV29-1 to TRBJ2-1; 7 nucleotides match TRBD2. This CDR3 is built from 14 residues. Germline assignment: CDR1 SQVTM and CDR2 ANQGSEA. Trimming removed 6 bases from V and 3 bases from J; junction bases left unmatched: 8. In DNA form, the CDR3 reads TGCAGCGTGAGCCGGGACTACCTCTACAATGAGCAGTTCTTC. This gives the protein CSVSRDYLYNEQFF.

The table lists this clone with a count of one. V usage is TRBV4-2 and J usage is TRBJ2-5; maybe TRBD2 (5 bases). This CDR3 region has 14 residues. The germline V and J ends were trimmed by 0 bases and 1 base, with 6 bases remaining between them. Germline values: CDR1 LGHNA, CDR2 YNFKEQ. The CDR3 protein is CASSQELVQETQYF. The DNA of the CDR3 is TGTGCCAGCAGCCAAGAACTAGTCCAAGAGACCCAGTACTTC.

This clone was seen only once. J is TRBJ2-7 and V is TRBV14; 11 bases agree with TRBD1. The length of the CDR3 is 15 residues. After removal of 1 base from V and 2 bases from J, the junction contained 1 base not matched to a gene. Germline loops: CDR1 SGHDN, CDR2 FVKESK. DNA of the CDR3: TGTGCCAGCAGCCAAGGGACAGGGGGCACCTACGAGCAGTACTTC. This translates into CASSQGTGGTYEQYF.

V and J are TRBV27 and TRBJ2-1; the match to TRBD2 covers 8 bases. V dropped 7 bases and J dropped 2; count of bases not matched to a gene: 4. The CDR3 contains 14 residues. Germline CDR1 MNHEY, CDR2 SMNVEV (reference sequence). The CDR3 bases are TGTGCCAGCAAACCGGGACTAGCCTACAATGAGCAGTTCTTC. Translating gives CASKPGLAYNEQFF.